This TCR beta chain originates from a study of blood T cell repertoires in COVID-19. Study summary: The samples span acute and convalescent COVID-19 from the United States, Italy and Spain.

Generated by immunoSEQ multiplex PCR, the TCRdb table keeps only in-frame clones and is missing some. The profile covers 200,000 or so clones, with about 80% appearing a single time and roughly 6.9% taken by the ten largest. The specimen was PBMCs or T cells enriched from blood (not recorded which). The receptor's source is a man aged 35 to 55 who had recovered from COVID-19.

CDR3 DNA sequence: TGCGCCAGCAGCCAAAAGGGCAGGGGATTCTATGGCTACACCTTC. This translates into CASSQKGRGFYGYTF. The genes are TRBV4-3 and TRBJ1-2; perhaps TRBD1 as D (6 bases). The CDR3 is 15 residues long. V was shortened by 2 bases and J by 4 bases, with 14 bases between the two germline ends. CDR1 and CDR2 (germline): LGHNA, YSLEER.